This T cell receptor (beta chain) was sequenced for a study of blood T cell repertoires in COVID-19. About the study: The samples span acute and convalescent COVID-19 from the United States, Italy and Spain. Sources were T cells, B-cell-depleted T cells, or PBMCs; the material itself was cDNA or gDNA.

CDR3 length equals 13 residues. The V and J ends lost 5 bases and 5 bases respectively, with 13 bases between them. The germline gives CDR1 SEHNR, CDR2 FQNEAQ (reference sequence). Source study methods: The assay estimated nucleated cells by amplifying reference gene primers. Sequencing was performed with immunoSEQ multiplex PCR; in TCRdb, only in-frame clones are kept and a portion is missing. V, J and clone size were drawn from that table, and D and trimming were deduced from the DNA. The repertoire holds roughly 91,000 clones, with around 80% as singletons. Sequenced input: peripheral blood. The receptor was isolated from a man between 65 and 80 years old with acute or convalescent COVID-19. The J gene is TRBJ2-7, the V gene TRBV7-9, with D perhaps matching TRBD2 (5 bases). CDR3 sequence: CASSPDSRDEQYV. The CDR3 DNA sequence: TGTGCCAGCAGCCCAGACTCGCGGGACGAGCAGTACGTC.